A single sample gave rise to the 15 T cell receptor beta chains below, sequenced in a study of T-cell reconstitution after alpha-beta-depleted transplantation in children. TCRbeta library construction was performed incorporating unique molecular identifiers. TCRdb re-derived calls from the PCR reads in MiXCR, one entry per CDR3 protein. The sample has fewer than 700,000 distinct CDR3 sequences, 10% to 15% seen once. Sequences were derived from PBMCs, mostly from graft donor cells, sampled 360 days after TCRalphabeta/CD19-depleted stem cell transplant. Receptor source: a male patient between 10 and 17 years old who had a stem cell transplant for acute myeloid leukemia, so the T cells may come from the graft donor.

This clonotype has more than one count but fewer than ten. The chain has TRBV2 and TRBJ2-1; 10 positions match TRBD2. The CDR3 has 13 residues. The trim removed 7 bases at V and 7 bases at J, leaving 4 bases unmatched. Germline V gene sequence: CDR1 SNHLY, CDR2 FYNNEI. The CDR3, as DNA: TGTGCCAGCACTCAGCGGGAGGGAAATGAGCAGTTCTTC. This codes for CASTQREGNEQFF.

The rearrangement links TRBV28 to TRBJ1-1, with 8 bases identical to TRBD1. The V gene's germline CDR1 is MDHEN and CDR2 SYDVKM. J was trimmed by 5 bases and V by 6 bases; bases with no gene match: 5. The CDR3 sequence is 13 residues long. The CDR3 region has the DNA TGTGCCAGCAGGGACACAGGGGGTACTGAAGCTTTCTTT. It translates to CASRDTGGTEAFF.

This clonotype was detected a few times. The rearrangement joins TRBV12-3 or TRBV12-4 to TRBJ2-1, with 7 bases fitting TRBD1. The trim removed 5 bases at V and 7 bases at J, leaving 17 bases unmatched. This CDR3 is built from 17 residues. For the CDR3, the DNA is TGTGCCAGCAGTCCGGGCTCAAGTCAGGGGGTTACAAATGAGCAGTTCTTC. It is translated as CASSPGSSQGVTNEQFF.

The chain joins TRBV12-3 or TRBV12-4 to TRBJ1-6; 7 positions agree with TRBD1. The CDR3 is 15 residues long. The V segment lost 6 bases and the J segment 7 bases; nucleotides outside the gene matches: 9. This chain's CDR3 is CASSDPGQRNSPLHF. CDR3 coding DNA: TGTGCCAGCAGCGACCCGGGACAGAGAAATTCACCCCTCCACTTT.

This chain joins TRBV20-1 and TRBJ2-7; maybe TRBD2 (6 bases). The length of the CDR3 is 14 residues. Trimming took 5 bases from V and 2 from J, leaving 16 bases between them. Germline CDR1 reads DFQATT; CDR2 reads SNEGSKA (reference sequence). The chain's CDR3 is CSAVREPLTYEQYF. The CDR3 bases are TGCAGTGCTGTACGGGAGCCCTTAACCTACGAGCAGTACTTC.

This clonotype was counted at least ten times. V is TRBV5-1 and J is TRBJ2-7, with D possibly being TRBD2 (9 bases). Trimming took off 4 bases at V and 4 bases at J, with 18 bases between the two ends. Germline values: CDR1 SGHRS, CDR2 YFSETQ. The CDR3 is made up of 15 amino acids. As DNA, the CDR3 is TGCGCCAGCAGCCCCGACAGGGGACTAGCATACGAGCAGTACTTC. Its translation: CASSPDRGLAYEQYF.

There are a few counts of this clonotype. This chain uses TRBV6-2 or TRBV6-3 with TRBJ2-1, with 7 bases identical to TRBD2. This CDR3 is 15 amino acids long. The V and J ends lost 2 bases and 6 bases, in that order; junction bases with no gene match: 7. In germline, CDR1 is MNHEY, CDR2 SVGEGT. The CDR3 region is CASSYGRANVNEQFF. In DNA, the CDR3 is TGTGCCAGCAGTTACGGGAGGGCGAATGTCAATGAGCAGTTCTTC.

The chain recombines TRBV7-2 with TRBJ2-7, with a possible D match to TRBD2 (5 bases). The CDR3 runs 17 residues. In germline, CDR1 is SGHTA, CDR2 FQGNSA. Trimming removed 0 bases from V and 7 bases from J, with 22 bases in between. CDR3 coding DNA: TGTGCCAGCAGCTTAGCTAATTTACCGGGATCACGGGCGGAGCAGTACTTC. As protein: CASSLANLPGSRAEQYF.

This clonotype was counted only a few times. V usage is TRBV28 and J usage is TRBJ2-3; 9 nucleotides match TRBD2. CDR1 and CDR2 from the germline V gene are MDHEN and SYDVKM. The CDR3 covers 17 residues. V gave up 4 bases and J gave up 8 bases; unmatched junction bases: 16. The CDR3 nucleotides are TGTGCCAGCAGTTGGTCGATAGCGGGGGCGATGGTTGCTACGCAGTATTTT. Its translation is CASSWSIAGAMVATQYF. The complete variable domain, with remaining parts taken from reference TRBV28 and TRBJ2-3, reads DVKVTQSSRYLVKRTGEKVFLECVQDMDHENMFWYRQDPGLGLRLIYFSYDVKMKEKGDIPEGYSVSREKKERFSLILESASTNQTSMYLCASSWSIAGAMVATQYFGPGTRLTVL.

This clonotype was found a few times. J is TRBJ2-1 and V is TRBV14; TRBD2 matches 11 bases. CDR3 size: 17 residues. Per germline, CDR1 SGHDN and CDR2 FVKESK. Unmatched junction bases numbered 11, after V lost 4 bases and J lost 6 bases. The CDR3 spells CASSLPGLAGGSNEQFF. The DNA of the CDR3 is TGTGCCAGCAGCCTGCCGGGCCTAGCGGGAGGCTCCAATGAGCAGTTCTTC.

This clonotype has a handful of counts. The V and J genes are TRBV28 and TRBJ2-7; 8 bases are a match to TRBD1. The CDR3 runs to 14 residues. The germline CDR1 and CDR2 sequences are MDHEN and SYDVKM. V lost 11 bases to trimming and J lost 2 bases; unmatched junction nucleotides: 11. CDR3 sequence reads: CAGNSGGRAYEQYF. The CDR3 DNA reads TGTGCCGGAAACTCAGGGGGCAGGGCCTACGAGCAGTACTTC. The whole variable domain, filled in from reference TRBV28 and TRBJ2-7, reads DVKVTQSSRYLVKRTGEKVFLECVQDMDHENMFWYRQDPGLGLRLIYFSYDVKMKEKGDIPEGYSVSREKKERFSLILESASTNQTSMYLCAGNSGGRAYEQYFGPGTRLTVT.

At least ten counts were recorded for this clonotype. The V call is TRBV7-2, the J call TRBJ2-3; weak D call: TRBD1 (7 bases). Trimming removed 5 bases from V and 6 bases from J, with 18 bases in between. There are 15 residues in the CDR3. The germline V gene has CDR1 SGHTA and CDR2 FQGNSA. Here the CDR3 DNA reads TGTGCCAGCAGCCCAGGGGGGCTGAAATTGGATACGCAGTATTTT. It is translated as CASSPGGLKLDTQYF.

The chain is built from TRBV11-3 and TRBJ2-7; 8 bases map to TRBD2. Germline CDR1 is SGHNT and CDR2 is YENEEA. Trimming at V came to 5 bases and at J to 3 bases, leaving 6 bases not matched to a gene. This CDR3 is built from 14 residues. The CDR3 sequence: CASSDGLAFYEQYF. The CDR3 region has the DNA TGTGCCAGCAGCGACGGACTAGCTTTCTACGAGCAGTACTTC.

The rearrangement uses TRBV20-1 and TRBJ2-6, with D unclear. Trimming pared 7 bases from V and 3 bases from J, leaving 13 bases between. Germline V gene sequence: CDR1 DFQATT, CDR2 SNEGSKA (reference sequence). This CDR3 spans 14 amino acids. For the CDR3, the DNA is TGCAGTGTTCCCGCTGGCAGTGGGGCCAACGTCCTGACTTTC. This encodes CSVPAGSGANVLTF.

This clonotype came up many times. The rearrangement uses TRBV12-3 or TRBV12-4 and TRBJ2-2; D possibly uses TRBD1 or TRBD2 (6 bases each). CDR3 length equals 16 residues. V gave up 5 bases and J gave up 4 bases, with 17 bases separating them. In DNA form, the CDR3 reads TGTGCCAGCAGTCCCAGGACCAGGGGACTCACCGGGGAGCTGTTTTTT. It specifies CASSPRTRGLTGELFF.